Shown below are 10 T cell receptor beta chains from a single sample sequenced in a study of cytomegalovirus exposure and HLA in healthy donors. The PCR used 60 Vbeta and 13 Jbeta primers. TCRdb's table, derived via immunoSEQ multiplex PCR, lists solely in-frame clones and lacks some. The profile covers about 150,000 clones, with about four fifths appearing a single time and around 1.3% taken by the ten largest. Sequencing was carried out using PBMCs. Receptors were obtained from a woman between 40 and 55 years old in good health and CMV-seronegative.

The V call is TRBV4-1, the J call TRBJ2-5; TRBD2 agrees at 11 bases. Germline CDR1 and CDR2: MGHRA and YSYEKL. The CDR3 has 16 residues. V lost 4 bases to trimming and J lost 5 bases; unmatched junction nucleotides: 9. This chain's CDR3 is CASSPFTSGGGETQYF. CDR3 nucleotides: TGCGCCAGCAGCCCGTTTACTAGCGGGGGTGGGGAGACCCAGTACTTC.

V usage is TRBV13 and J usage is TRBJ1-1, with D possibly TRBD1 on 6 matching bases. V lost 5 bases to trimming and J lost 6 bases, with 13 bases between them. The CDR3 contains 13 residues. Germline CDR1 and CDR2: PRHDT and FYEKMQ (reference sequence). The CDR3 nucleotides are TGTGCCAGCAGCCTAACAGGGATCGCTGAAGCTTTCTTT. Translation: CASSLTGIAEAFF. Variable domain in full (rest from reference TRBV13 and TRBJ1-1): AAGVIQSPRHLIKEKRETATLKCYPIPRHDTVYWYQQGPGQDPQFLISFYEKMQSDKGSIPDRFSAQQFSDYHSELNMSSLELGDSALYFCASSLTGIAEAFFGQGTRLTVV.

V gene TRBV7-2 combines with J gene TRBJ2-1; 12 bases fit TRBD2. The CDR3 spans 13 residues. The V gene's germline CDR1 is SGHTA and CDR2 FQGNSA. V was clipped by 4 bases and J by 13 bases; unmatched bases: 5. The CDR3 region is CASSSLAGGIQFF. The CDR3 DNA reads as TGTGCCAGCAGCTCGCTAGCGGGGGGGATTCAGTTCTTC.

This clone was observed once. The chain carries TRBV18 and TRBJ1-1, with D perhaps TRBD1 (5 bases). CDR1 is KGHSH, CDR2 LQKENI, per germline. This CDR3 comprises 16 residues. Trimming took off 6 bases at V and 5 bases at J, with 22 bases between the two ends. CDR3 DNA sequence: TGTGCCAGCTCCCCCGTAACAGATACGAAGGGGACTGAAGCTTTCTTT. The encoded protein is CASSPVTDTKGTEAFF.

The chain carries TRBV6-4 and TRBJ1-4; D gene unclear. Germline V gives CDR1 MRHNA, CDR2 SNTAGT. Deletions cut 2 bases from V and 0 bases from J, with 4 bases between. CDR3 length: 14 residues. CDR3 bases: TGTGCCAGCAGTGACGGAGCAACTAATGAAAAACTGTTTTTT. It is translated as CASSDGATNEKLFF.

The chain carries TRBV5-1 and TRBJ2-7; no reliable D call. The CDR3 sequence is 11 residues long. V lost 0 bases, J lost 6 bases, and 4 bases lay in between. Germline V CDR1 and CDR2: SGHRS, YFSETQ. Written as DNA, the CDR3 is TGCGCCAGCAGCTTGGCTTCCGAGCAGTACTTC. It is translated as CASSLASEQYF.

The gene calls are TRBV5-4 and TRBJ1-2, with D perhaps matching TRBD1 (6 bases). The germline V and J ends were trimmed by 4 bases and 4 bases, with 14 bases remaining between them. The CDR3 is 14 amino acids. CDR1 is SGHNT, CDR2 YYREEE, per germline (reference sequence). The CDR3, as DNA: TGTGCCAGCAGCGGGAGGGGGTTAGGCTATGGCTACACCTTC. Encoded protein: CASSGRGLGYGYTF.

The chain recombines TRBV7-6 with TRBJ2-5; 10 bases fit TRBD2. The V gene end was trimmed by 5 bases and the J gene end by 2 bases; junction bases not matched to a gene: 5. The CDR3 length is 15 residues. Per germline, CDR1 SGHVS and CDR2 FNYEAQ. The CDR3 region is CASSPYSGGQETQYF. The CDR3 DNA reads as TGTGCCAGCAGCCCATATAGCGGGGGGCAAGAGACCCAGTACTTC.

V gene TRBV30 combines with J gene TRBJ1-2; 7 nucleotides align to TRBD1. V was pared by 4 bases and J by 4 bases, with 9 bases of the junction left unmatched. The CDR3 totals 14 residues. CDR1 and CDR2 (germline): GTSNPN, SVGIG (reference sequence). CDR3 protein: CAWMPTGPVYGYTF. As DNA, the CDR3 is TGTGCCTGGATGCCGACAGGGCCGGTCTATGGCTACACCTTC. The variable domain in full, completed from reference TRBV30 and TRBJ1-2, reads SQTIHQWPATLVQPVGSPLSLECTVEGTSNPNLYWYRQAAGRGLQLLFYSVGIGQISSEVPQNLSASRPQDRQFILSSKKLLLSDSGFYLCAWMPTGPVYGYTFGSGTRLTVV.

The chain joins TRBV4-3 to TRBJ2-3; 9 bases are shared with TRBD2. Germline CDR1 is LGHNA and CDR2 is YSLEER. The CDR3 contains 17 residues. The J segment lost 4 bases and the V segment lost 0 bases, leaving 8 bases of the junction unmatched. CDR3 residues: CASSQDLGGGAADTQYF. CDR3 bases: TGCGCCAGCAGCCAAGATCTGGGCGGGGGGGCCGCAGATACGCAGTATTTT.